This T cell receptor beta chain was profiled in a study of blood T cell repertoires in COVID-19. Study-level information: Samples came from the United States, Italy and Spain, spanning acute and convalescent COVID-19.

The table came from immunoSEQ multiplex PCR; TCRdb's copy has only in-frame clones and leaves some out. Of 200,000 to 250,000 clones in the sample, approximately 90% are singletons; the top ten hold 0.8% to 1%. The TCR was taken from a man aged 55 to 69 with COVID-19, enrolled during active disease. Input material: peripheral blood.

The CDR3 region is CASKPGSYEQYF. The CDR3 DNA sequence: TGTGCCAGCAAACCGGGCTCCTACGAGCAGTACTTC. V gene TRBV2 combines with J gene TRBJ2-7; D unclear. This CDR3 region has 12 residues. Trimming removed 7 bases at V and 0 bases at J, with 7 bases between. Germline V gene lookup returns CDR1 SNHLY and CDR2 FYNNEI.